The 32 T cell receptor beta chains listed next were all sequenced from one sample in a study of cytomegalovirus exposure and HLA in healthy donors. The PCR contained 60 Vbeta and 13 Jbeta primers. TCRdb's copy holds only in-frame clones and misses some; the assay was immunoSEQ multiplex PCR. The sample carries approximately 84,000 clones, 75% recorded once. Sample: PBMCs. The origin of the receptors is a man aged 35 to 55 in good health and CMV-seronegative.

The CDR3 DNA reads as TGTGCCAGCAGACGGACAGCCGACTATGGCTACACCTTC. Translated: CASRRTADYGYTF. This rearrangement joins TRBV11-2 to TRBJ1-2; a weak D match, TRBD1 (6 bases). V lost 6 bases and J 3 bases, leaving 11 bases between the germline ends. The germline V gene has CDR1 SGHAT and CDR2 FQNNGV. This CDR3 has 13 residues.

This clone was counted between two and nine times. The CDR3 loop is CSARQGAADTQYF. CDR3 in DNA: TGCAGCGCAAGACAGGGGGCCGCAGATACGCAGTATTTT. The rearrangement links TRBV29-1 to TRBJ2-3; 10 positions match TRBD1. With 7 bases clipped from V and 4 bases from J, the junction kept 5 bases outside the gene matches. The germline gives CDR1 SQVTM, CDR2 ANQGSEA. The CDR3 extends over 13 amino acids.

Only a few counts were recorded for this clone. The chain joins TRBV7-2 to TRBJ2-7; 8 nucleotides agree with TRBD2. V shed 5 bases and J 0 bases; nucleotides not matched to a gene: 9. The CDR3 runs to 16 residues. Germline CDR1 SGHTA, CDR2 FQGNSA. The CDR3 loop reads CASSRSGSRHSYEQYF. The DNA for the CDR3 is TGTGCCAGCAGCCGAAGCGGGAGCCGTCACTCCTACGAGCAGTACTTC.

The chain joins TRBV1 to TRBJ1-5. TRBV1 is reported as a pseudogene. CDR3 size: 16 residues. CDR3 coding DNA: TGCACCAGCAGCCCCCGGGGGGTTAACGGGAGCCAGCCCCAGCATTTT. Amino acid sequence: CTSSPRGVNGSQPQHF.

This clone has more than one count but fewer than ten. This chain uses TRBV28 with TRBJ2-7; D is uncertain. Germline V gene data show CDR1 as MDHEN and CDR2 as SYDVKM. The CDR3 contains 14 residues. V lost 1 base to trimming and J lost 0 bases, with 7 bases between them. CDR3 nucleotide sequence: TGTGCCAGCAGTTTATTACACAGCTCCTACGAGCAGTACTTC. Its translation is CASSLLHSSYEQYF.

The rearrangement joins TRBV5-4 to TRBJ1-2; perhaps TRBD1 as D (6 bases). Germline CDR1 reads SGHNT; CDR2 reads YYREEE (reference sequence). Trimming stripped 0 bases from V and 2 bases from J, with 8 bases between. The CDR3 contains 14 residues. CDR3 in DNA: TGTGCCAGCAGCTTGGACAGGGCGAACTATGGCTACACCTTC. It codes for CASSLDRANYGYTF.

This chain links TRBV9 with TRBJ1-6; possible D gene TRBD1, 6 bases. This CDR3 has 13 residues. Trimming removed 0 bases from V and 11 bases from J, with 9 bases in between. CDR1 and CDR2 from the germline V gene are SGDLS and YYNGEE. For the CDR3, the DNA is TGTGCCAGCAGCGTAGGTCAGGGGCCACCCCTCCACTTT. Translating gives CASSVGQGPPLHF.

The chain uses TRBV6-5 and TRBJ2-5; D may be TRBD1 (8 bases). Per germline, CDR1 MNHEY and CDR2 SVGAGI. The germline V and J ends were trimmed by 2 bases and 6 bases, with 16 bases remaining between them. The CDR3 contains 15 residues. CDR3 nucleotide sequence: TGTGCCAGCAGTTACCCCGGACAGGGAGGGCAGACCCAGTACTTC. This codes for CASSYPGQGGQTQYF.

V is TRBV5-6 and J is TRBJ2-5; the D gene is possibly TRBD2 (6 bases). Trimming removed 1 base from V and 4 bases from J, with 14 bases in between. The CDR3 runs 15 residues. In germline, CDR1 is SGHDT, CDR2 YYEEEE. In DNA form, the CDR3 reads TGTGCCAGCAGCTTGTCGGCGGGAACGGGAGAGACCCAGTACTTC. Protein product: CASSLSAGTGETQYF.

Turning to this clone: Germline is not matched at one junction end, which may reflect a read error. The V and J genes are TRBV7-3 and TRBJ1-2; 8 bases fit TRBD1. The CDR3 is made up of 15 amino acids. Germline V gene sequence: CDR1 SGHTA, CDR2 FQGTGA. DNA for the CDR3: TGTTCCAGCAGCCGTGGACAGGGTCCCTCCTACGGCTACACCTTC. It translates to CSSSRGQGPSYGYTF.

The V and J genes are TRBV15 and TRBJ1-5; D is uncertain. This CDR3 comprises 15 residues. V was pared by 0 bases and J by 1 base, with 7 bases between. Germline CDR1 is LNHNV and CDR2 is YYDKDF (reference sequence). CDR3 in amino acids: CATSRDWASNQPQHF. DNA of the CDR3: TGTGCCACCAGCAGAGATTGGGCAAGCAATCAGCCCCAGCATTTT. Full variable domain (remainder filled in from reference TRBV15 and TRBJ1-5): DAMVIQNPRYQVTQFGKPVTLSCSQTLNHNVMYWYQQKSSQAPKLLFHYYDKDFNNEADTPDNFQSRRPNTSFCFLDIRSPGLGDTAMYLCATSRDWASNQPQHFGDGTRLSIL.

J is TRBJ2-1 and V is TRBV19; D is ambiguous. The CDR3 is 14 residues long. Germline CDR1 reads LNHDA; CDR2 reads SQIVND (reference sequence). The V and J ends lost 2 bases and 3 bases respectively, with 8 bases between them. The CDR3 DNA is TGTGCCAGTAGTATATCGTACAGCTACAATGAGCAGTTCTTC. Protein: CASSISYSYNEQFF. The entire variable domain, with the rest obtained from reference TRBV19 and TRBJ2-1, is as follows: DGGITQSPKYLFRKEGQNVTLSCEQNLNHDAMYWYRQDPGQGLRLIYYSQIVNDFQKGDIAEGYSVSREKKESFPLTVTSAQKNPTAFYLCASSISYSYNEQFFGPGTRLTVL.

The chain links TRBV15 to TRBJ2-7; tentative D call: TRBD1 (5 bases). The CDR3 runs 14 residues. In germline, CDR1 is LNHNV, CDR2 YYDKDF (reference sequence). The V gene lost 0 bases and the J gene lost 4 bases, with 10 bases spanning the gap. CDR3 loop: CATSRDGAGYEQYF. The CDR3 region has the DNA TGTGCCACCAGCAGAGATGGGGCAGGGTACGAGCAGTACTTC. The whole variable domain, filled in from reference TRBV15 and TRBJ2-7, reads DAMVIQNPRYQVTQFGKPVTLSCSQTLNHNVMYWYQQKSSQAPKLLFHYYDKDFNNEADTPDNFQSRRPNTSFCFLDIRSPGLGDTAMYLCATSRDGAGYEQYFGPGTRLTVT.

The chain has TRBV4-2 and TRBJ2-1; 8 nucleotides agree with TRBD2. The CDR3 sequence is 18 residues long. The germline V gene has CDR1 LGHNA and CDR2 YNFKEQ. The V segment lost 0 bases and the J segment 5 bases; nucleotides outside the gene matches: 12. CDR3 sequence (DNA): TGTGCCAGCAGCCAAGATCTAGCGGGCTGGGAGGGAAACAATGAGCAGTTCTTC. Protein product: CASSQDLAGWEGNNEQFF.

This clone came up once. The V and J genes are TRBV6-5 and TRBJ1-5, with 9 positions matching TRBD1. The V segment lost 4 bases and the J segment 0 bases; nucleotides outside the gene matches: 4. Germline assignment: CDR1 MNHEY and CDR2 SVGAGI. The CDR3 sequence is 16 residues long. CDR3 loop: CASSSNRGRSNQPQHF. The CDR3 nucleotides read TGTGCCAGCAGTTCAAACAGGGGGCGTAGCAATCAGCCCCAGCATTTT.

The chain recombines TRBV19 with TRBJ2-3, with D hard to call. CDR1 and CDR2 (germline): LNHDA, SQIVND (reference sequence). V was shortened by 7 bases and J by 0 bases, with 8 bases between the two germline ends. The CDR3 consists of 13 residues. Here the CDR3 DNA reads TGTGCCAGTAATGCCACTAGCACAGATACGCAGTATTTT. It is translated as CASNATSTDTQYF.

This clone is a singleton in its sample. The J gene is TRBJ1-1, the V gene TRBV6-1; perhaps TRBD1 as D (5 bases). V was shortened by 8 bases and J by 5 bases, with 21 bases between the two germline ends. Germline values: CDR1 MNHNS, CDR2 SASEGT. This CDR3 spans 15 amino acids. CDR3 loop: CASSIEGLPVTEAFF. The DNA for the CDR3 is TGTGCCAGCTCAATTGAGGGACTCCCAGTTACTGAAGCTTTCTTT.

The rearrangement uses TRBV29-1 and TRBJ1-5, with D possibly matching TRBD1 (5 bases). V dropped 4 bases and J dropped 5 bases, with 15 bases sitting between them. Germline CDR1 and CDR2: SQVTM and ANQGSEA. The CDR3 runs 14 residues. CDR3 DNA sequence: TGCAGCGTTGGGCCAGCCAGGGCGGATCAGCCCCAGCATTTT. Its translation: CSVGPARADQPQHF. Variable domain in full (rest from reference TRBV29-1 and TRBJ1-5): SAVISQKPSRDICQRGTSLTIQCQVDSQVTMMFWYRQQPGQSLTLIATANQGSEATYESGFVIDKFPISRPNLTFSTLTVSNMSPEDSSIYLCSVGPARADQPQHFGDGTRLSIL.

The V and J genes are TRBV29-1 and TRBJ1-2, with no clear D. The V gene lost 3 bases and the J gene lost 4 bases, with 9 bases spanning the gap. Germline V lookup: CDR1 SQVTM, CDR2 ANQGSEA. The CDR3 consists of 12 residues. CDR3 region: CSVEEGSYGYTF. CDR3 nucleotides: TGCAGCGTTGAGGAGGGTTCCTATGGCTACACCTTC.

The J gene is TRBJ2-5, the V gene TRBV19, with 8 bases aligning to TRBD1. V was clipped by 6 bases and J by 5 bases; unmatched bases: 8. CDR1 and CDR2 (germline): LNHDA, SQIVND (reference sequence). CDR3 length: 14 residues. The CDR3 DNA reads TGTGCCAGTAGACACAGGGGGGCAGAGGAGACCCAGTACTTC. It translates to CASRHRGAEETQYF.

Comments on this clone: An end of the junction differs from the germline gene, which may be a read error. The chain joins TRBV15 to TRBJ2-7; 8 bases line up with TRBD2. Looked up from germline, CDR1 is LNHNV and CDR2 is YYDKDF (reference sequence). The CDR3 runs to 13 residues. DNA for the CDR3: TGTGCCACCAGCGTGTCAGCCTTCGGGGGGGTGCACTTC. Translated: CATSVSAFGGVHF.

The chain has TRBV28 and TRBJ1-6, with 9 bases identical to TRBD1. Germline CDR1 and CDR2: MDHEN and SYDVKM. The CDR3 is 14 residues long. V dropped 7 bases and J dropped 8; count of bases not matched to a gene: 6. The CDR3 bases are TGTGCCAGCACCCTTGACAGGGGGTATTCACCCCTCCACTTT. This codes for CASTLDRGYSPLHF.

This clone was seen just once. The CDR3 nucleotides are TGTGCCTGGAGTGTACTATCGACGAACGGGCAGTACTTC. It is translated as CAWSVLSTNGQYF. This chain joins TRBV30 and TRBJ2-7; D gene unclear. V lost 0 bases to trimming and J lost 9 bases, with 15 bases between them. The CDR3 has 13 residues. Germline CDR1 and CDR2: GTSNPN and SVGIG (reference sequence).

The rearrangement links TRBV15 to TRBJ1-1; 7 bases map to TRBD1. The V and J ends lost 5 bases and 10 bases, in that order; junction bases with no gene match: 10. This CDR3 is built from 13 residues. Germline V gene data show CDR1 as LNHNV and CDR2 as YYDKDF (reference sequence). The CDR3 DNA reads as TGTGCCACCAGCTCCGCCAGGGGGGAAGGAGCTTTCTTT. Amino acid sequence: CATSSARGEGAFF.

V is TRBV7-8 and J is TRBJ1-3, with D maybe TRBD1 (6 bases). Germline V gene data show CDR1 as SGHVS and CDR2 as FQNEAQ. The CDR3 loop spans 16 amino acids. The germline V and J ends were trimmed by 1 base and 8 bases, with 18 bases remaining between them. DNA of the CDR3: TGTGCCAGCAGCTTAGTGGGCTCGGGGGGCAGTTACACCATATATTTT. Translated, it gives CASSLVGSGGSYTIYF.

CDR3 in amino acids: CATHSGEGLGYTF. DNA of the CDR3: TGCGCCACCCACTCGGGAGAGGGTTTGGGCTACACCTTC. The chain recombines TRBV5-1 with TRBJ1-2; D uncertain. Germline loops: CDR1 SGHRS, CDR2 YFSETQ. CDR3 length: 13 residues. Trimming cost V 9 bases and J 8 bases, with 20 bases left between them.

This clone was recorded a few times. The chain couples TRBV6-1 to TRBJ1-4; D is perhaps TRBD1 (6 bases). CDR1 MNHNS and CDR2 SASEGT come from the germline V gene. V lost 7 bases to trimming and J lost 8 bases, with 11 bases between them. The length of the CDR3 is 12 residues. The chain's CDR3 is CASKQGREKLFF. The CDR3 DNA is TGTGCCAGCAAACAGGGCCGCGAAAAACTGTTTTTT.

The chain uses TRBV10-2 and TRBJ1-4; a possible D gene is TRBD1 (5 bases). Germline V gene lookup returns CDR1 WSHSY and CDR2 SAAADI. The CDR3 has 15 amino acids. Trimming removed 2 bases at V and 6 bases at J, with 13 bases between. The CDR3 protein is CASSERQGKDEKLFF. CDR3 bases: TGCGCCAGCAGTGAGAGGCAGGGCAAGGATGAAAAACTGTTTTTT.

This clone was found a few times. The rearrangement uses TRBV7-6 and TRBJ1-4; D might be TRBD1 (5 bases). This CDR3 is 17 amino acids long. Trimming took off 1 base at V and 5 bases at J, with 17 bases between the two ends. Germline CDR1 is SGHVS and CDR2 is FNYEAQ. CDR3 sequence (DNA): TGTGCCAGCAGCTTAGGGAGGGGTGAACACCCCAATGAAAAACTGTTTTTT. It encodes CASSLGRGEHPNEKLFF.

This clone turned up a few times. The rearrangement uses TRBV7-9 and TRBJ2-7; TRBD2 might be the D (5 bases). V gave up 2 bases and J gave up 5 bases, with 10 bases separating them. CDR1 SEHNR and CDR2 FQNEAQ come from the germline V gene (reference sequence). This CDR3 spans 13 amino acids. CDR3: CASSLLAVNEQYF. The CDR3 DNA follows: TGTGCCAGCAGCTTACTAGCCGTCAACGAGCAGTACTTC.

The gene calls are TRBV2 and TRBJ2-1; 8 nucleotides align to TRBD1. This CDR3 comprises 13 residues. The ends lost 6 bases at V and 6 bases at J; junction bases unmatched: 4. CDR1 and CDR2 (germline): SNHLY, FYNNEI. The CDR3 nucleotides are TGTGCCAGCAGACCGACAGGGGCCAATGAGCAGTTCTTC. It yields the protein CASRPTGANEQFF.

This chain links TRBV7-2 with TRBJ2-3; TRBD2 agrees at 7 bases. The V segment lost 8 bases and the J segment 0 bases; nucleotides outside the gene matches: 5. CDR1 SGHTA and CDR2 FQGNSA come from the germline V gene. The CDR3 covers 14 residues. The CDR3 loop is CASSRGESTDTQYF. The CDR3 region has the DNA TGTGCCAGCTCCCGGGGGGAGAGCACAGATACGCAGTATTTT.